Listed below are T cell receptor beta chains from one sample, sequenced in a study of cytomegalovirus exposure and HLA in healthy donors. Profiled with immunoSEQ multiplex PCR; TCRdb holds only in-frame clones, not every one. Among about 160,000 clones listed, roughly 80% were seen once. The sample consisted of PBMCs. These receptor sequences come from a man aged 50-60 years in good health and CMV-seropositive. CDR3s include the opening cysteine and the closing phenylalanine or tryptophan. Each record gives: D gene, J gene, clone size, V gene, CDR3 DNA, CDR3 protein. A D gene is named only where the DNA matches it firmly. Not all rows give a size; the values are once, few, many and, for expanded clones, a class.

- TRBJ1-1 - TRBV6-4 TGTGCCAGCAGTGAGGAGGCCCACCGGACTGAAGCTTTCTTT CASSEEAHRTEAFF
- TRBJ1-1 - TRBV4-2 TGTGCCAGCAGCCCGGGATCGGGAATCACTGAAGCTTTCTTT CASSPGSGITEAFF
- TRBJ2-1 - TRBV6-5 TGTGCCAGCAGTCGTCCAGGGCTAGACTACAATGAGCAGTTCTTC CASSRPGLDYNEQFF
- TRBJ2-1 - TRBV2 TGTGCCAGCAGTGTAATATCAGGGTACAATGAGCAGTTCTTC CASSVISGYNEQFF
TRBD1 TRBJ1-5 - TRBV19 TGTGCCAGTAGTACAGTGGGGACAGCTAATCAGCCCCAGCATTTT CASSTVGTANQPQHF
TRBD1 TRBJ1-5 - TRBV2 TGTGCCAGCAGTAAGGACAGGGGGTTATGGAATCAGCCCCAGCATTTT CASSKDRGLWNQPQHF
TRBD2 TRBJ2-3 - TRBV30 TGTGCCTGGAGTTGGACTAGCGGGGGGAGGACAGATACGCAGTATTTT CAWSWTSGGRTDTQYF
- TRBJ2-7 - TRBV28 TGTGCCAGCAGTAGAGCCGCCAGGGTCCCCCTTGGCGAGCAGTACTTC CASSRAARVPLGEQYF
TRBD2 TRBJ2-1 - TRBV5-1 TGCGCCAGCAGCACGGGGGAAGCGGGGGATTACAATGAGCAGTTCTTC CASSTGEAGDYNEQFF
- TRBJ1-5 - TRBV7-9 TGTGCCAGCTCACCCCCGGGGGGATCCCCCCAGCATTTT CASSPPGGSPQHF
- TRBJ1-5 - TRBV19 TGTGCCAGTAGTATAGAGGGCCTGTCGAGAACCAATCAGCCCCAGCATTTT CASSIEGLSRTNQPQHF
TRBD2 TRBJ2-3 - TRBV4-2 TGTGCCAGCAGCAAAGACCGGGCGGGGGGGCCAGGAGATACGCAGTATTTT CASSKDRAGGPGDTQYF
TRBD1 TRBJ2-7 - TRBV19 TGTGCCAGTAGTATAGATCAAGCAGGGGGCTACGAGCAGTACTTC CASSIDQAGGYEQYF
- TRBJ2-6 - TRBV11-2 TGTGCCAGCAGCTTCCCCGGGGCTGGGGCCAACGTCCTGACTTTC CASSFPGAGANVLTF
- TRBJ1-2 - TRBV19 TGTGCCAGTAGTATAGTTGGCCGAAACTATGGCTACACCTTC CASSIVGRNYGYTF
TRBD1 TRBJ2-7 - TRBV10-1 TGCGCCAGCAGTGAGGGGACAGGCTATCCCTACGAGCAGTACTTC CASSEGTGYPYEQYF
- TRBJ2-5 few TRBV7-2 TGTGCCAGCAGCCTAAACGGGGAGACCCAGTACTTC CASSLNGETQYF
TRBD2 TRBJ2-1 once TRBV5-4 TGTGCCAGCAGCGGACCTAGCGGGGGGGCCAATGAGCAGTTCTTC CASSGPSGGANEQFF
- TRBJ2-7 - TRBV7-2 TGTGCCAGCAGCTTATTAGCGGTCGGGGGAGCCTACGAGCAGTACTTC CASSLLAVGGAYEQYF
- TRBJ1-2 - TRBV4-3 TGCGCCAGCAGCCAAGATTTGGGGCTAGGCGGCTACACCTTC CASSQDLGLGGYTF
- TRBJ2-3 - TRBV5-1 TGCGCCAGCAGCCCAGAGACTAGTCGGTTCGCAGATACGCAGTATTTT CASSPETSRFADTQYF
- TRBJ2-7 - TRBV11-2 TGTGCCAGCAGCTACCACCCCGGGGTAGCCCCCTACGAGCAGTACTTC CASSYHPGVAPYEQYF
TRBD1 TRBJ1-1 - TRBV7-2 TGTGCCAGCAGCTTAGAAGGGACAGTTTACCTAGCTTTCTTT CASSLEGTVYLAFF
- TRBJ2-3 - TRBV7-6 TGTGCCAGCAGCTTAACGTCCGGGGGGCCAACTGCAGATACGCAGTATTTT CASSLTSGGPTADTQYF
- TRBJ2-1 once TRBV7-9 TGTGCCAGCAGCACCGAACTAAGTGAGCAGTTCTTC CASSTELSEQFF
TRBD1 TRBJ1-1 - TRBV11-2 TGTGCCAGCAGCGTCACAGGGGGCTTGAACACTGAAGCTTTCTTT CASSVTGGLNTEAFF
- TRBJ2-5 - TRBV5-1 TGCGCCAGCAGCTTTGGGCCGAACCAAGAGACCCAGTACTTC CASSFGPNQETQYF